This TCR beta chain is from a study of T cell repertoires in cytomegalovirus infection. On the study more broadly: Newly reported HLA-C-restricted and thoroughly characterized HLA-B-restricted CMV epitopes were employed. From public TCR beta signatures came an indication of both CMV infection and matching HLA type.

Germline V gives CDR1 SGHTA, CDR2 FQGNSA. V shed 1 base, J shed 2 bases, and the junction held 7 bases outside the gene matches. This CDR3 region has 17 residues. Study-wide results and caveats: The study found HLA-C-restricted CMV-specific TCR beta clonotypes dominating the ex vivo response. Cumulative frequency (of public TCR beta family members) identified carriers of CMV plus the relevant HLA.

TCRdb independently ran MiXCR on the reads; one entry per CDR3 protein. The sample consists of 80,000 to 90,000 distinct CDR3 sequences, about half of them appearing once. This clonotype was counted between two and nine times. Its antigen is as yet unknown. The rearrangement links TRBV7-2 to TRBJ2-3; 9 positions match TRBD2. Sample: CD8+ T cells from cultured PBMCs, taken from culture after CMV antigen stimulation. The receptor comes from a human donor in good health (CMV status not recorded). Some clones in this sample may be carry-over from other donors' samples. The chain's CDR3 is CASSLGLAGSYTDTQYF. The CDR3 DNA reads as TGTGCCAGCAGCTTAGGGCTAGCGGGGTCTTACACAGATACGCAGTATTTT.